The present TCR beta chain was sequenced within a study of graft-versus-host responses after intestinal transplantation. Study information: The transplants performed in recipients were multivisceral, liver-intestinal, or isolated intestinal. Every transplant recipient was induced with anti-thymocyte globulin, then maintained on tacrolimus and steroids for approximately three years. Points from the study as a whole: GvH clones turned up in recipient marrow; some had shown up first in ileum or blood. Graft-donor T cell macrochimerism coincided with high graft-versus-host to host-versus-graft clonal ratios in allografts.

Germline-derived CDR1 and CDR2 are LNHDA and SQIVND (reference sequence). The CDR3 runs to 15 residues. V shed 7 bases and J 4 bases; nucleotides not matched to a gene: 9. The assay was immunoSEQ multiplex PCR, and TCRdb's table has in-frame clones only and misses some. The table includes more than 65,000 clones, roughly 84% detected once. As for this clone: Its matching antigen is unknown.

The V gene is TRBV19, the J gene TRBJ1-1; the match to TRBD1 covers 10 bases. Sample: unstimulated CD4+ T cells sorted from spleen or lymph node cells, taken before transplant. This receptor was obtained from a human donor who was the organ donor for an intestinal transplant. CDR3 region: CASMDRGNLGTEAFF. The CDR3 DNA follows: TGTGCCAGTATGGACAGGGGGAACCTGGGCACTGAAGCTTTCTTT. The variable domain in full, completed from reference TRBV19 and TRBJ1-1, reads DGGITQSPKYLFRKEGQNVTLSCEQNLNHDAMYWYRQDPGQGLRLIYYSQIVNDFQKGDIAEGYSVSREKKESFPLTVTSAQKNPTAFYLCASMDRGNLGTEAFFGQGTRLTVV.